The 14 T cell receptor beta chains below all came from one sample that was sequenced in a study of technical replicates of blood from a handful of donors. Profiling relied on immunoSEQ multiplex PCR, and the TCRdb table lists in-frame clones only, not all of them. Counted here are over 90,000 clones, around 96% occurring once; the ten biggest clones make up 0.3% to 0.45%. Sequenced: T cells isolated from PBMCs. These receptors originate from a human donor in good health.

This rearrangement joins TRBV19 to TRBJ1-5, with D maybe TRBD1 (5 bases). This CDR3 comprises 13 residues. Trimming took off 3 bases at V and 5 bases at J, with 8 bases between the two ends. CDR1 and CDR2 (germline): LNHDA, SQIVND (reference sequence). This CDR3 is CASSIAQDQPQHF. In nucleotides, the CDR3 is TGTGCCAGTAGTATCGCACAGGATCAGCCCCAGCATTTT.

The CDR3: CASSERTGGRITEAFF. The CDR3 DNA follows: TGTGCCAGTAGTGAAAGGACAGGGGGCAGGATCACTGAAGCTTTCTTT. The chain has TRBV19 and TRBJ1-1, with 11 bases identical to TRBD1. There are 16 residues in the CDR3. The V gene's germline CDR1 is LNHDA and CDR2 SQIVND (reference sequence). Unmatched junction bases numbered 9, after V lost 5 bases and J lost 4 bases.

The V gene is TRBV9, the J gene TRBJ2-2; TRBD2 matches at 8 bases. The CDR3 runs 17 residues. Unmatched junction bases numbered 9, after V lost 1 base and J lost 4 bases. CDR1 and CDR2 (germline): SGDLS, YYNGEE. CDR3 sequence: CASSVFGSGSRTGELFF. The DNA for the CDR3 is TGTGCCAGCAGCGTATTTGGGAGCGGGAGTCGCACCGGGGAGCTGTTTTTT.

This sequence joins TRBV5-1 and TRBJ1-2; D perhaps matches TRBD1 (6 bases). V was shortened by 6 bases and J by 2 bases, with 17 bases between the two germline ends. Germline CDR1 reads SGHRS; CDR2 reads YFSETQ. The CDR3 totals 15 residues. Here the CDR3 DNA reads TGCGCCAGCACCCCCGTAATGACAGGAAACTATGGCTACACCTTC. It is translated as CASTPVMTGNYGYTF.

The genes are TRBV27 and TRBJ2-7; perhaps TRBD2 as D (6 bases). The V gene's germline CDR1 is MNHEY and CDR2 SMNVEV (reference sequence). The V end lost 5 bases, the J end lost 4 bases, and 15 bases lay between the germline ends. The CDR3 covers 14 residues. The CDR3: CASSLGGPSYEQYF. CDR3 nucleotides: TGTGCCAGCAGTCTCGGAGGGCCCTCGTACGAGCAGTACTTC.

The genes are TRBV19 and TRBJ1-4; no definite D call. Germline values: CDR1 LNHDA, CDR2 SQIVND (reference sequence). Trimming took off 1 base at V and 8 bases at J, with 11 bases between the two ends. The CDR3 has 14 residues. The CDR3 DNA sequence: TGTGCCAGTAGTATAGGTCCGGGAAAAGAAAAACTGTTTTTT. It codes for CASSIGPGKEKLFF.

The genes are TRBV7-3 and TRBJ2-7; D gene uncertain. Germline values: CDR1 SGHTA, CDR2 FQGTGA. The V and J ends lost 2 bases and 2 bases respectively, with 7 bases between them. The CDR3 totals 13 residues. CDR3 bases: TGTGCCAGCAGCTTATACGGAGCCTACGAGCAGTACTTC. It codes for CASSLYGAYEQYF.

The chain couples TRBV28 to TRBJ2-5; 9 bases are shared with TRBD1. V lost 4 bases and J lost 7; bases outside the gene matches: 4. CDR1 is MDHEN and CDR2 is SYDVKM in the germline V gene. The CDR3 is 13 amino acids. CDR3 sequence reads: CASSSQGAGTQYF. CDR3 DNA sequence: TGTGCCAGCAGTTCACAGGGGGCAGGGACCCAGTACTTC. Variable domain in full (rest from reference TRBV28 and TRBJ2-5): DVKVTQSSRYLVKRTGEKVFLECVQDMDHENMFWYRQDPGLGLRLIYFSYDVKMKEKGDIPEGYSVSREKKERFSLILESASTNQTSMYLCASSSQGAGTQYFGPGTRLLVL.

This sequence joins TRBV6-5 and TRBJ1-1; D gene ambiguous. Per the germline V gene, CDR1 is MNHEY and CDR2 is SVGAGI. The CDR3 has 11 amino acids. V lost 7 bases and J 6 bases, leaving 9 bases between the germline ends. CDR3 residues: CASKRSAEAFF. CDR3 in DNA: TGTGCCAGCAAAAGGAGTGCTGAAGCTTTCTTT.

CDR3 residues: CSIAGFAGELFF. DNA for the CDR3: TGCAGCATAGCAGGGTTCGCCGGGGAGCTGTTTTTT. The rearrangement joins TRBV29-1 to TRBJ2-2; TRBD1 might be the D (5 bases). From germline, CDR1 is SQVTM and CDR2 ANQGSEA. The CDR3 runs 12 residues. V gave up 8 bases and J gave up 6 bases, with 13 bases separating them.

The genes are TRBV6-6 and TRBJ1-1; 10 positions agree with TRBD1. Germline assignment: CDR1 MNHNY and CDR2 SVGAGI (reference sequence). This CDR3 comprises 14 residues. Losses at the gene ends were 7 bases for V and 6 bases for J; bases not matched to a gene: 8. CDR3 protein: CASTPGQGIPEAFF. CDR3 nucleotide sequence: TGTGCCAGCACCCCGGGACAGGGGATCCCTGAAGCTTTCTTT.

J is TRBJ2-7 and V is TRBV27, with a possible D match to TRBD1 (6 bases). The CDR3 consists of 16 residues. Trimming took 3 bases from V and 6 from J, leaving 21 bases between them. Germline V CDR1 and CDR2: MNHEY, SMNVEV (reference sequence). CDR3 in DNA: TGTGCCAGCAGTTTTTCCGCAGGGGAGAGATCTACCGAGCAGTACTTC. Residues: CASSFSAGERSTEQYF.

The chain uses TRBV5-6 and TRBJ1-1; weak D call: TRBD1 (5 bases). Germline-derived CDR1 and CDR2 are SGHDT and YYEEEE. The CDR3 runs to 15 residues. V lost 4 bases and J 3 bases, leaving 16 bases between the germline ends. This CDR3 reads CASSPGGGGYTEAFF. The CDR3 nucleotides are TGTGCCAGCAGCCCTGGGGGGGGAGGGTACACTGAAGCTTTCTTT.

This clone has just one count. This chain connects TRBV20-1 to TRBJ1-2; D is undetermined. V was trimmed by 3 bases and J by 8 bases, leaving 7 bases between them. Germline lookup yields CDR1 DFQATT and CDR2 SNEGSKA (reference sequence). The CDR3 extends over 10 amino acids. This CDR3 reads CSASQWGYTF. CDR3 in DNA: TGCAGTGCTAGTCAGTGGGGCTACACCTTC.